One and the same sample provided the 24 T cell receptor beta chains below, sequenced in a study of molecular identifiers for immune sequencing clone quantification. TCRdb fed the PCR reads into MiXCR, producing one record per CDR3 protein. The sample has about 70,000 distinct CDR3 sequences; around 20% are singletons. Sequencing was carried out using naive CD8+ T cells from blood, with Jurkat cell RNA spiked in. This sample's subset: FACS-sorted CD8+CD4-CCR7+CD45RA+ naive T cells. The receptor source for this set is a human donor in good health. Some libraries in this study had Jurkat cell RNA spiked in.

About this clonotype itself: A much larger clone lies a single base off, so this may be a read error. This chain links TRBV12-3 or TRBV12-4 with TRBJ2-7, with D perhaps TRBD2 (6 bases). There are 13 residues in the CDR3. For the CDR3, the DNA is TGTGCCAGCAGTTTCGGGGGAATGAGCGAGCGGTACTTC. The encoded protein is CASSFGGMSERYF.

This clonotype was found once. This clone may be a read error of a much larger clone one base away. The V gene is TRBV29-1, the J gene TRBJ1-2; 9 nucleotides agree with TRBD1. This CDR3 is built from 14 residues. Trimming at V came to 6 bases and at J to 2 bases, leaving 7 bases not matched to a gene. Germline V CDR1 and CDR2: SQVTM, ANQGSEA. The CDR3 here is CSVQGARQNYGYTF. DNA for the CDR3: TGCAGCGTACAGGGGGCCAGACAGAACTATGGCTACACCTTC.

This clonotype was counted ten times or more. The rearrangement joins TRBV28 to TRBJ2-3; the D gene could be TRBD1 or TRBD2 (5 bases each). CDR1 and CDR2 from the germline V gene are MDHEN and SYDVKM. Trimming took off 6 bases at V and 5 bases at J, with 15 bases between the two ends. There are 14 residues in the CDR3. The CDR3, as DNA: TGTGCCAGCAGCTCTCGGGACGGACGAGATACGCAGTATTTT. Encoded protein: CASSSRDGRDTQYF. Full variable domain (remainder filled in from reference TRBV28 and TRBJ2-3): DVKVTQSSRYLVKRTGEKVFLECVQDMDHENMFWYRQDPGLGLRLIYFSYDVKMKEKGDIPEGYSVSREKKERFSLILESASTNQTSMYLCASSSRDGRDTQYFGPGTRLTVL.

This clonotype was counted at least ten times. This chain links TRBV4-2 with TRBJ2-7; D possibly corresponds to TRBD2 (6 bases). CDR1 and CDR2 (germline): LGHNA, YNFKEQ. CDR3 size: 17 residues. V lost 0 bases to trimming and J lost 0 bases, with 15 bases between them. CDR3: CASSQEEGRVLSYEQYF. As DNA, the CDR3 is TGTGCCAGCAGCCAAGAGGAGGGGCGGGTCCTCTCCTACGAGCAGTACTTC.

The gene calls are TRBV9 and TRBJ2-1; D not certain. There are 14 residues in the CDR3. CDR1 and CDR2 from the germline V gene are SGDLS and YYNGEE. The ends were cut back, 0 bases at V and 6 bases at J, with 10 bases in the middle. DNA of the CDR3: TGTGCCAGCAGCGTAGGGCCGGTGATCAATGAGCAGTTCTTC. Its protein product is CASSVGPVINEQFF.

J is TRBJ1-4 and V is TRBV4-1; 9 bases match TRBD1. The germline V gene encodes CDR1 MGHRA and CDR2 YSYEKL. The CDR3 is 15 residues long. The V gene end was trimmed by 4 bases and the J gene end by 7 bases; junction bases not matched to a gene: 7. In DNA form, the CDR3 reads TGCGCCAGCAGCCTTACAGGGGGCCCTAGTGAAAAACTGTTTTTT. It is translated as CASSLTGGPSEKLFF.

In this sample, this clonotype turned up many times. The chain is built from TRBV24-1 and TRBJ2-7, with D perhaps TRBD1 or TRBD2 (5 bases each). The CDR3 covers 16 residues. The V gene's germline CDR1 is KGHDR and CDR2 SFDVKD. Trimming left V 4 bases short and J 0 bases short, with 15 bases between. The CDR3 spells CATSDRPGRPSYEQYF. The CDR3 bases are TGTGCCACCAGTGACCGACCGGGACGGCCCTCCTACGAGCAGTACTTC.

This clonotype was recorded at least ten times. The J gene is TRBJ1-5, the V gene TRBV7-6; TRBD1 might be the D (6 bases). The CDR3 totals 14 residues. The V and J ends lost 5 bases and 3 bases respectively, with 11 bases between them. Germline CDR1 SGHVS, CDR2 FNYEAQ. The CDR3 loop reads CASSRGGFNQPQHF. The CDR3 DNA follows: TGTGCCAGCAGCCGAGGGGGTTTCAATCAGCCCCAGCATTTT.

Points on this clonotype: A much larger clonotype is one base distant, so this may be a read error. The chain links TRBV28 to TRBJ1-3, with D unresolved. The CDR3 totals 14 residues. V was cut by 6 bases and J by 1 base, with 10 bases left in between. Germline V gene sequence: CDR1 MDHEN, CDR2 SYDVKM. The CDR3 sequence is CASRLGGSGNTIYF. CDR3 sequence (DNA): TGTGCCAGCAGACTGGGCGGATCTGGAAACACCATATATTTT. Variable domain in full (rest from reference TRBV28 and TRBJ1-3): DVKVTQSSRYLVKRTGEKVFLECVQDMDHENMFWYRQDPGLGLRLIYFSYDVKMKEKGDIPEGYSVSREKKERFSLILESASTNQTSMYLCASRLGGSGNTIYFGEGSWLTVV.

The rearrangement links TRBV9 to TRBJ2-1; 8 nucleotides align to TRBD2. Per the germline V gene, CDR1 is SGDLS and CDR2 is YYNGEE. CDR3 length: 17 amino acids. Trimming cost V 0 bases and J 3 bases; bases outside gene matches: 8. Here the CDR3 DNA reads TGTGCCAGCAGCGTAGAGGGGGGGGGACTAGGCTACAATGAGCAGTTCTTC. This translates into CASSVEGGGLGYNEQFF.

This clonotype was observed at least ten times. The V gene is TRBV7-8, the J gene TRBJ2-5; D is uncertain. Germline assignment: CDR1 SGHVS and CDR2 FQNEAQ. The CDR3 sequence is 16 residues long. V was pared by 3 bases and J by 3 bases, with 17 bases between. DNA for the CDR3: TGTGCCAGCAGCTTTTGGGCCCAACCTATTGAAGAGACCCAGTACTTC. Protein product: CASSFWAQPIEETQYF.

A word on this clonotype: It may be a read error: a sequence one base away is much more abundant. DNA for the CDR3: TGTGCCAGCATTCGGACTAGCGGGGAGTACGAGCAGTGCTTC. This sequence encodes CASIRTSGEYEQCF. This chain connects TRBV7-8 to TRBJ2-7; 12 nucleotides agree with TRBD2. CDR3 length: 14 residues. Germline assignment: CDR1 SGHVS and CDR2 FQNEAQ.

Comment on this clonotype: A much larger clone sits a single nucleotide away, making a read error possible. The CDR3 ends on some other residue instead of the conserved phenylalanine or tryptophan, so this is likely a read error. The J gene is TRBJ2-7, the V gene TRBV27; perhaps TRBD2 as D (6 bases). Germline CDR1 MNHEY, CDR2 SMNVEV (reference sequence). The germline V and J ends were trimmed by 2 bases and 0 bases, with 11 bases remaining between them. The CDR3 extends over 15 amino acids. The CDR3 coding sequence is TGTGCCAGCAGTTTAGGGTACGGGAGCTCCTACGAGCAGTACTTA. Encoded protein: CASSLGYGSSYEQYL.

In the case of this clonotype: Being one base from a much bigger clone, this may be a read error. The J gene is TRBJ2-3, the V gene TRBV7-6; possible D gene TRBD2, 7 bases. The CDR3 sequence is 18 residues long. Trimming pared 6 bases from V and 2 bases from J, leaving 24 bases between. Germline V gene sequence: CDR1 SGHVS, CDR2 FNYEAQ. CDR3: CASSPASVRGAYTDTQYF. The CDR3 DNA follows: TGTGCCAGCAGTCCCGCGAGCGTCCGGGGGGCCTACACAGATACGCAGTATTTT.

This clonotype was detected many times. The chain has TRBV29-1 and TRBJ2-1; D not resolved. Per germline, CDR1 SQVTM and CDR2 ANQGSEA. This CDR3 is 10 amino acids long. V lost 3 bases to trimming and J lost 9 bases, with 6 bases between them. This CDR3 reads CSVDIAEQFF. In DNA, the CDR3 is TGCAGCGTTGATATCGCTGAGCAGTTCTTC.

The table lists this clonotype with a few counts. The chain joins TRBV6-2 or TRBV6-3 to TRBJ2-7; 8 bases align to TRBD2. After removal of 5 bases from V and 9 bases from J, the junction contained 18 bases not matched to a gene. This CDR3 spans 16 amino acids. Germline CDR1 MNHEY, CDR2 SVGEGT. CDR3 protein: CASSPSTSGVILGQYF. DNA for the CDR3: TGTGCCAGCAGTCCCTCCACTAGCGGCGTAATACTCGGGCAGTACTTC.

This clonotype showed up many times. The rearrangement uses TRBV7-6 and TRBJ2-7, with 12 bases lining up with TRBD2. The length of the CDR3 is 15 residues. The germline CDR1 and CDR2 sequences are SGHVS and FNYEAQ. Losses at the gene ends were 5 bases for V and 3 bases for J; bases not matched to a gene: 5. CDR3 protein: CASSPLAGGLYEQYF. The CDR3 bases are TGTGCCAGCAGCCCCCTAGCGGGGGGGCTCTACGAGCAGTACTTC.

The DNA of the CDR3 is TGTGCCAGCAGGATTGGATATCGCTACACCTTC. This encodes CASRIGYRYTF. The V and J genes are TRBV12-3 or TRBV12-4 and TRBJ1-2; D ambiguous. Trimming took 6 bases from V and 9 from J, leaving 11 bases between them. This CDR3 has 11 residues.

This clonotype was observed many times. The chain recombines TRBV29-1 with TRBJ1-2; the D is unclear. The CDR3 loop spans 15 amino acids. The V gene lost 0 bases and the J gene lost 9 bases, with 20 bases spanning the gap. Germline V gives CDR1 SQVTM, CDR2 ANQGSEA. Here the CDR3 reads CSVEDLRTAFDRYTF. CDR3 in DNA: TGCAGCGTTGAAGATCTAAGGACGGCCTTTGATCGCTACACCTTC.

Of note for this clonotype: A read error may be the cause here, since a much bigger clone is one base away. This rearrangement joins TRBV7-9 to TRBJ1-1, with 9 bases lining up with TRBD1. The CDR3 spans 16 residues. The V and J ends lost 1 base and 7 bases, in that order; junction bases with no gene match: 10. Per germline, CDR1 SEHNR and CDR2 FQNEAQ (reference sequence). The CDR3, as DNA: TGTGCCAGCAGCTTAGTGTCCACAGGGGGCCCGTTTGAAGCTTTCTTT. Protein sequence: CASSLVSTGGPFEAFF.

The chain couples TRBV5-1 to TRBJ2-1; D perhaps matches TRBD2 (5 bases). V lost 4 bases to trimming and J lost 4 bases, with 18 bases between them. Germline assignment: CDR1 SGHRS and CDR2 YFSETQ. CDR3 length equals 16 residues. The CDR3 spells CASSGTGAPGYNEQFF. CDR3 in DNA: TGCGCCAGCAGCGGAACTGGAGCACCGGGATACAATGAGCAGTTCTTC.

There are many counts of this clonotype. The chain uses TRBV10-3 and TRBJ2-4, with 12 bases identical to TRBD2. This CDR3 spans 17 amino acids. Germline values: CDR1 ENHRY, CDR2 SYGVKD. The trim removed 0 bases at V and 6 bases at J, leaving 6 bases unmatched. Here the CDR3 DNA reads TGTGCCATCAGTGAGTCGAGAGGACTAGCGGGGAGAAACATTCAGTACTTC. Translating gives CAISESRGLAGRNIQYF.

This clonotype was seen at least ten times. The chain carries TRBV24-1 and TRBJ2-1; D remains unclear. CDR1 KGHDR and CDR2 SFDVKD come from the germline V gene. The CDR3 contains 13 residues. V lost 6 bases and J 4 bases, leaving 9 bases between the germline ends. CDR3 in amino acids: CATSSRQYNEQFF. In nucleotides, the CDR3 is TGTGCCACCAGTTCCCGGCAGTACAATGAGCAGTTCTTC.

This clonotype appeared many times. It is unclear where the CDR3 begins or ends on the DNA, so no DNA is shown, and the CDR3 is as TCRdb lists it. CDR3 residues: CASSFGEGRHEQYF. V and J are TRBV27 and TRBJ2-7; TRBD1, the table's D call, was not compared with the DNA. Germline CDR1 reads MNHEY; CDR2 reads SMNVEV (reference sequence). The CDR3 has 14 residues if both end residues are counted.